This is a list of T cell receptor beta chains from one sample in a study of blood T cell repertoires in COVID-19. The protocol was immunoSEQ multiplex PCR, while the TCRdb copy is restricted to in-frame clones and leaves out a portion. The sample carries about 61,000 clones, around nine tenths recorded once. The sample comprised peripheral blood. These receptors were taken from a woman in her fifties or sixties with active or convalescent COVID-19. CDR3s include the opening cysteine and the closing phenylalanine or tryptophan. Fields, in order: clone size, D gene, V gene, J gene, CDR3 DNA, CDR3 protein. A D gene is named only where the DNA matches it firmly. A clone size is listed for some rows: how often the clone was seen (once, few, many), or a class if it is expanded.

clone_size: .; d_call: .; v_call: TRBV7-9; j_call: TRBJ1-2; cdr3_nt: TGTGCCAGCAGCTTAGGCCGCGTCTATGGCTACACCTTC; cdr3_aa: CASSLGRVYGYTF
clone_size: .; d_call: TRBD1; v_call: TRBV2; j_call: TRBJ1-1; cdr3_nt: TGTGCCAGCAGTGCAGCGACAGGGATAATGACTGAAGCTTTCTTT; cdr3_aa: CASSAATGIMTEAFF
clone_size: .; d_call: .; v_call: TRBV2; j_call: TRBJ1-2; cdr3_nt: TGTGCCAGCAGTGAAGCTCGGACAGACTATGGCTACACCTTC; cdr3_aa: CASSEARTDYGYTF
clone_size: .; d_call: .; v_call: TRBV4-1; j_call: TRBJ2-7; cdr3_nt: TGCGCCAGCAGCCAAGATGAGCGGTTCTACGAGCAGTACTTC; cdr3_aa: CASSQDERFYEQYF
clone_size: .; d_call: TRBD1; v_call: TRBV11-2; j_call: TRBJ2-3; cdr3_nt: TGTGCCAGCAGCTTGGGGACAGGAGCAGATACGCAGTATTTT; cdr3_aa: CASSLGTGADTQYF
clone_size: once; d_call: .; v_call: TRBV19; j_call: TRBJ2-1; cdr3_nt: TGTGCCAGTAGTATCACGACTCCGTTCAATGAGCAGTTCTTC; cdr3_aa: CASSITTPFNEQFF
clone_size: .; d_call: TRBD1; v_call: TRBV27; j_call: TRBJ1-1; cdr3_nt: TGTGCCAGCAGCCCAGGACAGGGCGGCACTGAAGCTTTCTTT; cdr3_aa: CASSPGQGGTEAFF
clone_size: .; d_call: TRBD1; v_call: TRBV18; j_call: TRBJ2-7; cdr3_nt: TGTGCCAGCTCACGGACAGGGGACGACGAGCAGTACTTC; cdr3_aa: CASSRTGDDEQYF
clone_size: .; d_call: TRBD1; v_call: TRBV5-4; j_call: TRBJ1-5; cdr3_nt: TGTGCCAGCAGTCAGGACAGGGAACAGCCCCAGCATTTT; cdr3_aa: CASSQDREQPQHF
clone_size: .; d_call: TRBD2; v_call: TRBV6-5; j_call: TRBJ2-7; cdr3_nt: TGTGCCAGCAGTTTCCTCCCGGGTAGCGGGGCCTACGAGCAGTACTTC; cdr3_aa: CASSFLPGSGAYEQYF
clone_size: .; d_call: .; v_call: TRBV27; j_call: TRBJ2-1; cdr3_nt: TGTGCCAGCAGTGCTAGCCGGATCAACAGGGTGGGCTACAATGAGCAGTTCTTC; cdr3_aa: CASSASRINRVGYNEQFF
clone_size: .; d_call: .; v_call: TRBV30; j_call: TRBJ1-1; cdr3_nt: TGTGGTTTTGGGCAGAACACTGAAGCTTTCTTT; cdr3_aa: CGFGQNTEAFF
clone_size: .; d_call: TRBD1; v_call: TRBV10-3; j_call: TRBJ2-3; cdr3_nt: TGTGCCATCGCGGACAGGGCCCCAGGTACGCAGTATTTT; cdr3_aa: CAIADRAPGTQYF
clone_size: .; d_call: .; v_call: TRBV5-6; j_call: TRBJ1-5; cdr3_nt: TGTGCCAGCAGCCCAGGGCATAGCAATCAGCCCCAGCATTTT; cdr3_aa: CASSPGHSNQPQHF
clone_size: .; d_call: TRBD1; v_call: TRBV5-1; j_call: TRBJ1-2; cdr3_nt: TGCGCCAGCAGAGAGCAGGGGGCAGCTAACTATGGCTACACCTTC; cdr3_aa: CASREQGAANYGYTF
clone_size: .; d_call: .; v_call: TRBV19; j_call: TRBJ1-3; cdr3_nt: TGTGCCAGTAGTATAGGCGCTCGAGGGTCGGTGGCTGGAAACACCATATATTTT; cdr3_aa: CASSIGARGSVAGNTIYF
clone_size: .; d_call: TRBD2; v_call: TRBV7-2; j_call: TRBJ2-1; cdr3_nt: TGTGCCAGCAGCTTAACCCCTGGACTAGCACACAATGAGCAGTTCTTC; cdr3_aa: CASSLTPGLAHNEQFF
clone_size: .; d_call: TRBD1; v_call: TRBV5-1; j_call: TRBJ1-1; cdr3_nt: TGCGCCAGCAGCTTGGTGGGGACAGGGATTTCGGCTGAAGCTTTCTTT; cdr3_aa: CASSLVGTGISAEAFF
clone_size: .; d_call: TRBD1; v_call: TRBV4-1; j_call: TRBJ2-7; cdr3_nt: TGCGCCAGCAGCCCAGCCGGGACAGCATCCTACGAGCAGTACTTC; cdr3_aa: CASSPAGTASYEQYF
clone_size: .; d_call: TRBD2; v_call: TRBV7-6; j_call: TRBJ2-1; cdr3_nt: TGTGCCAGCAGCTTTCTAGCGGGACTACGCAATGAGCAGTTCTTC; cdr3_aa: CASSFLAGLRNEQFF
clone_size: .; d_call: TRBD2; v_call: TRBV27; j_call: TRBJ2-1; cdr3_nt: TGTGCCAGCAGTTTACAACTAGCGGGAGGCAATGAGCAGTTCTTC; cdr3_aa: CASSLQLAGGNEQFF
clone_size: .; d_call: .; v_call: TRBV5-5; j_call: TRBJ1-5; cdr3_nt: TGTGCCAGCAGCTATGGCAGGGCCGATCAGCCCCAGCATTTT; cdr3_aa: CASSYGRADQPQHF
clone_size: .; d_call: .; v_call: TRBV27; j_call: TRBJ1-1; cdr3_nt: TGTGCCAGCAGAAAGTATGCCGGGGGGGGCGTGAACACTGAAGCTTTCTTT; cdr3_aa: CASRKYAGGGVNTEAFF
clone_size: .; d_call: TRBD1; v_call: TRBV13; j_call: TRBJ2-7; cdr3_nt: TGTGCCAGCAGCTCCCGGCGACAGGGCAGGTTCGAGCAGTACTTC; cdr3_aa: CASSSRRQGRFEQYF
clone_size: .; d_call: .; v_call: TRBV9; j_call: TRBJ1-1; cdr3_nt: TGTGCCAGCAGCGCCAGTGGAGGGCTTTTGAACACTGAAGCTTTCTTT; cdr3_aa: CASSASGGLLNTEAFF
clone_size: .; d_call: .; v_call: TRBV6-5; j_call: TRBJ1-2; cdr3_nt: TGTGCCAGCAATTCCGGGGTGGGCGACTATGGCTACACCTTC; cdr3_aa: CASNSGVGDYGYTF
clone_size: .; d_call: .; v_call: TRBV29-1; j_call: TRBJ2-7; cdr3_nt: TGCAGCGTTGATGGAGGGACCTACGAGCAGTACTTC; cdr3_aa: CSVDGGTYEQYF
clone_size: .; d_call: .; v_call: TRBV15; j_call: TRBJ2-3; cdr3_nt: TGTGCCACCAGCAGAGCGGCGGGGCGGGCAGATACGCAGTATTTT; cdr3_aa: CATSRAAGRADTQYF
clone_size: .; d_call: TRBD1; v_call: TRBV4-1; j_call: TRBJ1-1; cdr3_nt: TGCGCCAGCAGCCAGGAGACAGGGGCGAAACCCCGCACTGAAGCTTTCTTT; cdr3_aa: CASSQETGAKPRTEAFF
clone_size: .; d_call: .; v_call: TRBV18; j_call: TRBJ1-1; cdr3_nt: TGTGCCAGCTCACCCTTTTCGGACACCTCGAACACTGAAGCTTTCTTT; cdr3_aa: CASSPFSDTSNTEAFF
clone_size: .; d_call: .; v_call: TRBV18; j_call: TRBJ1-1; cdr3_nt: TGTGCCAGCTCACCACGTACGACGGCGGGTCTGAACACTGAAGCTTTCTTT; cdr3_aa: CASSPRTTAGLNTEAFF
clone_size: .; d_call: TRBD2; v_call: TRBV7-9; j_call: TRBJ2-3; cdr3_nt: TGTGCCAGCAGCTTAAAGGCTAGCGGGACCGGAGATACGCAGTATTTT; cdr3_aa: CASSLKASGTGDTQYF
clone_size: few; d_call: TRBD1; v_call: TRBV5-4; j_call: TRBJ2-7; cdr3_nt: TGTGCCAGCAGCCGGACCGGGACAGGGACCAAAGTGGCTTACGAGCAGTACTTC; cdr3_aa: CASSRTGTGTKVAYEQYF
clone_size: .; d_call: .; v_call: TRBV7-6; j_call: TRBJ2-7; cdr3_nt: TGTGCCAGCAGCTTAGAGTTGTGGGGCTCCGACGAGCAGTACTTC; cdr3_aa: CASSLELWGSDEQYF
clone_size: .; d_call: TRBD1; v_call: TRBV6-2/TRBV6-3; j_call: TRBJ2-1; cdr3_nt: TGTGCCAGCAGTTACCGGGACAGGGGTTCCTACAATGAGCAGTTCTTC; cdr3_aa: CASSYRDRGSYNEQFF
clone_size: .; d_call: TRBD2; v_call: TRBV28; j_call: TRBJ2-1; cdr3_nt: TGTGCCAGCAGTTCCCCAGCGGGACGCTACAATGAGCAGTTCTTC; cdr3_aa: CASSSPAGRYNEQFF
clone_size: .; d_call: .; v_call: TRBV7-9; j_call: TRBJ2-2; cdr3_nt: TGTGCCAGCAGCTCGGAGGACAGTTACACCGGGGAGCTGTTTTTT; cdr3_aa: CASSSEDSYTGELFF
clone_size: .; d_call: TRBD1; v_call: TRBV27; j_call: TRBJ2-1; cdr3_nt: TGTGCCAGCGGGGCTCCAGGACAGGGGTTTCACAATGAGCAGTTCTTC; cdr3_aa: CASGAPGQGFHNEQFF
clone_size: .; d_call: .; v_call: TRBV19; j_call: TRBJ2-1; cdr3_nt: TGTGCCAGTAGCCTAGATGCGGGCGATGAGCAGTTCTTC; cdr3_aa: CASSLDAGDEQFF
clone_size: .; d_call: TRBD1; v_call: TRBV19; j_call: TRBJ1-1; cdr3_nt: TGTGCCAGTAGTATAGGTGGGACAGGGGAAGCTTTCTTT; cdr3_aa: CASSIGGTGEAFF
clone_size: .; d_call: .; v_call: TRBV7-3; j_call: TRBJ1-1; cdr3_nt: TGTGCCAGCAGCTTAGCAGGGATCACTGAAGCTTTCTTT; cdr3_aa: CASSLAGITEAFF
clone_size: .; d_call: .; v_call: TRBV9; j_call: TRBJ1-2; cdr3_nt: TGTGCCAGCAGCGCCCAGGGTTATGGCTACACCTTC; cdr3_aa: CASSAQGYGYTF